This T cell receptor beta chain was captured in a study of T cells in Graves' hyperthyroidism and ophthalmopathy. Germline V gives CDR1 DFQATT, CDR2 SNEGSKA (reference sequence). The CDR3 extends over 14 amino acids. Trimming removed 5 bases at V and 4 bases at J, with 15 bases between. Diagnostic decisions used clinical symptoms, serum thyroxine and TRAb, thyroid ultrasound and orbital computed tomography. Authors of the study amplified TCR beta CDR3 regions from RNA transcripts. With the HTBI primer set, the TCR CDR3 went through a first round of RT-PCR. TCRdb itself ran the multiplex PCR reads through MiXCR, one entry per CDR3 protein. Here the sample spans under 700,000 distinct CDR3 sequences, around 45% being singletons. This clonotype was counted a few times.

Sequenced material: peripheral blood or thyroid tissue (not recorded which). V and J are TRBV20-1 and TRBJ1-5; TRBD1 is a possible D gene (6 bases). The clonotype was recovered from a woman between 18 and 29 years old with Graves' hyperthyroidism. The CDR3 nucleotides read TGCAGTGCTCGCCGGGACACTCAGAATCAGCCCCAGCATTTT. As protein: CSARRDTQNQPQHF.